This TCR beta chain is drawn from a study of beta chain features in type 1 diabetes. General study results and limits: The naive, central memory and Treg TCRB repertoires of patients appeared to be more similar to one another than those of healthy donors. Fewer junction insertions and more nucleotide deletions appeared in type 1 diabetes patients.

This clone has a count of ten or more. Its antigen is still unknown. Via CD45RO/CCR7/CD25/CD127/CD95/CD27, cells of the CD4+ naive, central memory, regulatory and stem cell-like memory subsets were sorted. The V gene's germline CDR1 is SGHDN and CDR2 FVKESK. The V end was cut by 2 bases, the J end by 2 bases, with 10 bases between. This CDR3 contains 15 residues. Sequenced material consisted of expressed TCRB transcripts (all of the isolated RNA was reverse transcribed). For naive, central memory and regulatory T cell samples, reads averaged roughly 3.5 million. TCRdb keeps only in-frame clones here, not all; method: immunoSEQ multiplex PCR. The sample yields a few hundred thousand clones, 12% to 15% seen once.

This TCR was sampled from a man aged 25-45 years in good health. The chain combines TRBV14 with TRBJ2-1; D is ambiguous. The sequenced material came from central memory CD4+ T cells from blood. The chain's CDR3 is CASSQLMLAYNEQFF. For the CDR3, the DNA is TGTGCCAGCAGCCAACTTATGCTGGCCTACAATGAGCAGTTCTTC.